This T cell receptor (beta chain) was recovered during a study of PD-1 blockade in classical Hodgkin lymphoma (dated by TCRdb to 2018 to 2021). Background for the entire study: Nivolumab dosing was 3 mg/kg intravenously every 2 weeks, continuing until either disease progression or unacceptable toxicity. The study used TCR beta sequencing and CyTOF to define a peripheral blood immune signature of response to PD-1 blockade in classical Hodgkin lymphoma. General study outcomes and caveats: A significant rise by C4D1 was seen in CD4+ but not CD8+ TCR diversity (p=0.0027 vs p=0.16), with the rise being most apparent in complete responders (p=0.02). The study covered only a single clinical trial cohort, and the causes of the repertoire differences, possibly disease activity or prior therapy, were still not defined. Baseline TCR diversity was reported to be lower in newly diagnosed patients than in healthy donors, and even lower in relapsed/refractory patients. Trial patients achieving complete response had baseline diversity similar to newly diagnosed patients, whereas partial responders and progressors had significantly lower diversity. Lower diversity was seen in patients whose nivolumab began less than 1 year after ASCT, and these patients were left out of later analyses so that immune reconstitution would not confound the results.

Genomic DNA was extracted with the Qiagen DNeasy kit from unsorted PBMCs and from negatively selected CD4+ and CD8+ fractions. TCR beta CDR3 regions were amplified by immunoSEQ multiplex PCR using primers annealing to V and J segments. Amplification bias was minimized using a synthetic immune receptor repertoire, and residual bias was removed computationally after sequencing. In the authors' own workflow: Custom Python scripts were used to quantify repertoire diversity as the Shannon entropy index. The unsorted, CD4+ and CD8+ repertoires were each analyzed separately, with the exception of combined analyses, where CD4+ and CD8+ sequences were merged in silico. Clonal expansion was defined as at least a 2-fold frequency increase after treatment relative to C1D1, with a pseudocount of 0.5 for undetected baseline clones. Singleton clones were defined as clones with 0 or 1 copy at C1D1, and non-singleton clones were defined as clones with 2 or more copies. Clones expanded in unsorted samples were labelled as CD4+, CD8+ or unknown by matching protein sequences in sorted samples from the same patient. Wilcoxon tests on paired samples were used to test diversity changes from C1D1 to C4D1. TCRdb holds this immuneACCESS table with in-frame rearrangements only. Some clones are missing; in checked studies, unresolved V genes explain under half, and the rest has no known cause. That table gives V, J and clone size, and the DNA gave D and trimming. The table for this sample lists some 96,000 clones; roughly four fifths of them were counted only once. Of the sample, 16% is held by the ten largest clones.

The time point label, read with the paper, signifies: cycle 2 day 1 (C2D1) of nivolumab. All trial patients had relapsed after autologous stem cell transplantation, with cohorts A, B and C differing in prior brentuximab vedotin exposure. The trial cohort was composed of about 60 patients with relapsed/refractory classical Hodgkin lymphoma, for whom complete response, partial response or progressive disease was recorded as best overall response. Trial patients were treated with single-agent nivolumab in the multi-cohort phase II CheckMate 205 trial. An independent review committee assessed best overall response by applying the 2007 International Working Group response criteria. Trial PBMCs were collected just before the start of nivolumab (C1D1) and during therapy at cycle 2 day 1 and cycle 4 day 1. Peripheral blood was collected in 8 mL Vacutainer Cell Preparation Tubes, from which PBMCs were isolated by centrifugation and then cryopreserved.

From the cysteine through the phenylalanine, the CDR3 covers 15 amino acids. Of all the DNA, just the CDR3 is kept, 45 bases in frame from base 1. According to the germline V gene, CDR1 reads KGHSH and CDR2 reads LQKENI. V gives up 6 bases and J gives up 5 bases, and the segment between their germline ends measures 19 bases. As for this clone: What antigen it recognizes has not been identified. No qualities accompany the bases; no much larger clone lies one base away.

This TCR derives from a human donor with classical Hodgkin lymphoma. The sequenced sample was peripheral blood mononuclear cells (PBMCs), obtained before the second cycle of nivolumab. The chain uses TRBV18 and TRBJ1-1; the D gene identity is not certain. CDR3 sequence: CASSHGPGEETEAFF. The bases read TGTGCCAGCTCTCACGGTCCGGGAGAGGAGACTGAAGCTTTCTTT.